This T cell receptor beta chain stems from a study of T-cell reconstitution after alpha-beta-depleted transplantation in children. Study-wide findings and caveats: T-cell counts and diversity at one year following transplant were attributed mainly to newly produced T cells. Reported findings indicate that, about two months after transplant, alpha-beta T cells came from several hundred expanded clones, which were derived from non-depleted graft cells. For some patients, TCRbeta diversity was high at day 60 because of recipient T cells and thymic progenitors that survived.

V lost 5 bases and J 1 base, leaving 5 bases between the germline ends. Per the germline V gene, CDR1 is MDHEN and CDR2 is SYDVKM. The CDR3 extends over 12 amino acids. In this sample, this clonotype turned up many times. Its antigen is as yet unknown. Researchers prepared the TCRbeta library using unique molecular identifiers, the study reports. A single record per CDR3 protein comes from TCRdb applying MiXCR to the PCR reads. This sample has a few hundred thousand distinct CDR3 sequences, with 6% to 10% found just once. This chain links TRBV28 with TRBJ2-5; D not resolved. The sample in question was peripheral blood, obtained 360 days after TCRalphabeta/CD19-depleted stem cell transplant. The sequence came from a female patient between 2 and 10 years old who had a stem cell transplant for Fanconi anemia, so the T cells may come from the graft donor. The CDR3 sequence is CASSGFQETQYF. CDR3 bases: TGTGCCAGCAGTGGTTTCCAAGAGACCCAGTACTTC. Based on the CDR3 plus reference TRBV28 and TRBJ2-5, the full variable domain is DVKVTQSSRYLVKRTGEKVFLECVQDMDHENMFWYRQDPGLGLRLIYFSYDVKMKEKGDIPEGYSVSREKKERFSLILESASTNQTSMYLCASSGFQETQYFGPGTRLLVL.